The clone carrying this TCR beta chain was seen only a few times. Antigen specificity is unknown. Germline V gives CDR1 SEHNR, CDR2 FQNEAQ (reference sequence). The CDR3 sequence is 14 residues long. Trimming cost V 11 bases and J 4 bases; bases outside gene matches: 14. Expressed TCRB transcripts were sequenced because the isolated RNA had all been reverse transcribed beforehand. Some clones are missing from TCRdb's copy, which holds only in-frame ones; the method was immunoSEQ multiplex PCR. The repertoire holds about 240,000 clones, with 27% as singletons. This sample was taken from a study of beta chain features in type 1 diabetes. Overall study findings and caveats: For patients, the naive, central memory and Treg TCRB repertoires appeared more alike than for healthy donors. cDNA-based reads could over-represent cells with high TCR expression.

Sequencing was carried out using central memory CD4+ T cells from blood. The rearrangement uses TRBV7-9 and TRBJ2-7; TRBD2 agrees at 7 bases. This TCR was sampled from a young man in good health. The CDR3 here is CAFGPASGSYEQYF. In DNA form, the CDR3 reads TGTGCCTTTGGACCCGCTAGCGGCTCTTACGAGCAGTACTTC.